The rows below give T cell receptor beta chains drawn from one sample of a study of radiotherapy plus CTLA-4 blockade in lung cancer. TCRdb's copy holds only in-frame clones and misses some; the assay was immunoSEQ multiplex PCR. The sample consists of some 64,000 clones, roughly 80% of them appearing once. The sample was peripheral blood, taken from a patient treated with radiotherapy plus ipilimumab. The origin of the receptors is a human donor with non-small cell lung cancer who had a complete response to radiotherapy plus ipilimumab. Each CDR3 is given with its conserved first and last residue. D genes are given only for firm matches. The listing skips clone size in some rows; elsewhere it reads once, few, many or a size class.

CDR3 DNA,CDR3 protein,CDR3 length,clone size,D gene,V gene,J gene
TGTGCCAGCAGTCCAGCTCCGGGATACACTGAAGCTTTCTTT,CASSPAPGYTEAFF,14,-,-,TRBV7-2,TRBJ1-1
TGTGCCAGCAGCTTCGCCTCGGGGCAGGTCTATGGCTACACCTTC,CASSFASGQVYGYTF,15,-,-,TRBV5-5,TRBJ1-2
TGCGCCAGCAGCCCGACAGGGCTCTCGGAGACCCAGTACTTC,CASSPTGLSETQYF,14,-,TRBD1,TRBV4-1,TRBJ2-5
TGTGCCAGCAGCAGGACAGAAAACAATGAGCAGTTCTTC,CASSRTENNEQFF,13,-,-,TRBV7-9,TRBJ2-1
TGCGCCAGCAGCCCGGGACAGCACACTGAAGCTTTCTTT,CASSPGQHTEAFF,13,-,TRBD1,TRBV5-1,TRBJ1-1
TGCGCCAGCAGCCAAGGTTCGTTGCGGGGCTACGAGCAGTACTTC,CASSQGSLRGYEQYF,15,-,-,TRBV4-1,TRBJ2-7
TGTGCCAGCAGCACGGACAGGCCCACCGGGGAGCTGTTTTTT,CASSTDRPTGELFF,14,-,TRBD1,TRBV7-2,TRBJ2-2
TGTGCCAGCAGCATGGGGACAGCCGTCTACAATGAGCAGTTCTTC,CASSMGTAVYNEQFF,15,medium-sized,TRBD1,TRBV7-2,TRBJ2-1
TGCGCCAGCAGCCAGGCCAACTCAGGGAATGAGCAGTTCTTC,CASSQANSGNEQFF,14,-,-,TRBV5-1,TRBJ2-1
TGCGCCAGCAGCCTAAACAGCGGGACAGGGGCTGGCGGGGAGCTGTTTTTT,CASSLNSGTGAGGELFF,17,-,TRBD1,TRBV4-1,TRBJ2-2
TGTGCCAGCAGTGTCGGGAAGAATAATCAGCCCCAGCATTTT,CASSVGKNNQPQHF,14,-,-,TRBV2,TRBJ1-5
TGTGCCAGCACCCTAGGAGGGGCAGGGGCCAACGTCCTGACTTTC,CASTLGGAGANVLTF,15,-,-,TRBV6-1,TRBJ2-6
TGCGCCAGCAGCTTGGGTGACGGAGCCGGGCGCGAGCAGTACTTC,CASSLGDGAGREQYF,15,-,-,TRBV10-2,TRBJ2-7
TGTGCCAGCAGCTCAGACGGGCCTAACAATGAGCAGTTCTTC,CASSSDGPNNEQFF,14,-,-,TRBV7-8,TRBJ2-1
TGCGCCAGCAGCCTACGCGGGGGAGCCACTGAAGCTTTCTTT,CASSLRGGATEAFF,14,few,-,TRBV4-3,TRBJ1-1